This T cell receptor beta chain was documented in a study of OX40 agonist ivuxolimab in advanced cancers. Study in general: It was ivuxolimab, an agonistic anti-OX40 (CD134) antibody, that patients were treated with. Points from the study as a whole: Among patients with partial responses at 0.1-3.0 mg/kg, clonal expansion was among the lowest.

The CDR3 runs to 14 residues. V dropped 5 bases and J dropped 2; count of bases not matched to a gene: 1. CDR1 and CDR2 (germline): ENHRY, SYGVKD. Here immunoSEQ multiplex PCR was the method, and the copy in TCRdb shows in-frame clones only, minus some. The sample yields about 38,000 clones, around 80% seen once. On this clone: Its cognate antigen is unknown.

The TCR originated in an adult with an advanced solid tumor such as melanoma, head and neck, liver or kidney cancer. Specimen: CD4+ or CD8+ T cells sorted from blood, collected in a trial of the OX40 agonist ivuxolimab. The V gene is TRBV10-3, the J gene TRBJ1-5; 9 bases fit TRBD1. The CDR3 region is CAISTGGGNQPQHF. In DNA form, the CDR3 reads TGTGCCATCAGTACAGGGGGCGGCAATCAGCCCCAGCATTTT.